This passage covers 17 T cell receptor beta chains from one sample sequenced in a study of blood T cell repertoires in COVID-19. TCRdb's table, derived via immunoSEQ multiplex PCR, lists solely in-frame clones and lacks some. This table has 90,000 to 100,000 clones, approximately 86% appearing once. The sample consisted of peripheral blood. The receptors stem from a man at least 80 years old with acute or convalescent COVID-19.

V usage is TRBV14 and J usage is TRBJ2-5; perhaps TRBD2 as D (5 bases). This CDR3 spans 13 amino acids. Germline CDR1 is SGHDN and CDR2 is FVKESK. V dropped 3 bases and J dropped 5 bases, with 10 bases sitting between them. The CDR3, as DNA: TGTGCCAGCAGCCAGGGAGTTTGGGAGACCCAGTACTTC. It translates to CASSQGVWETQYF.

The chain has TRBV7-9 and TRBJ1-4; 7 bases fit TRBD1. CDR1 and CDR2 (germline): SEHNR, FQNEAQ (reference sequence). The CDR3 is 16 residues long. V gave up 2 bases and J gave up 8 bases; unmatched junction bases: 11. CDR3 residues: CASSLFPGQEKEKLFF. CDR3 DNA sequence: TGTGCCAGCAGCTTATTTCCAGGACAGGAAAAAGAAAAACTGTTTTTT.

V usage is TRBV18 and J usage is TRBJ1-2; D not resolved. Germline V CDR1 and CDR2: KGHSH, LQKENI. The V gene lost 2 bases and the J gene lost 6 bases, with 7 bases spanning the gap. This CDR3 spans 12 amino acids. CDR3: CASSPLSDGYTF. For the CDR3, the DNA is TGTGCCAGCTCACCATTGAGCGATGGCTACACCTTC.

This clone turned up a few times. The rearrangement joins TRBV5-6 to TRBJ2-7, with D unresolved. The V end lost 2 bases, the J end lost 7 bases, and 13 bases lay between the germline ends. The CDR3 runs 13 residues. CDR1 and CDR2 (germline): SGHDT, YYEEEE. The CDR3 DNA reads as TGTGCCAGCAGCTTCCGGCAGGCACGAGAGCAGTACTTC. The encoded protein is CASSFRQAREQYF.

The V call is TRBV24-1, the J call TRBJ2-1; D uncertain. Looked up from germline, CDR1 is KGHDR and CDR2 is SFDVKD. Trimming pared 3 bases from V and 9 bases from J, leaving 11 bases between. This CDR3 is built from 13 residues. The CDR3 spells CATSDPPNFEQFF. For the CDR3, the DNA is TGTGCCACCAGTGATCCCCCTAATTTTGAGCAGTTCTTC.

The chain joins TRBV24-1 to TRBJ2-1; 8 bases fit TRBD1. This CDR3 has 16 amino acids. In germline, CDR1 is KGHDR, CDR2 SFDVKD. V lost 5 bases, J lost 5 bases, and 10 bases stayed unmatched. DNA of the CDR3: TGTGCCACCAGTGGTCCCGGGACAGGTCCCCACAATGAGCAGTTCTTC. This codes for CATSGPGTGPHNEQFF.

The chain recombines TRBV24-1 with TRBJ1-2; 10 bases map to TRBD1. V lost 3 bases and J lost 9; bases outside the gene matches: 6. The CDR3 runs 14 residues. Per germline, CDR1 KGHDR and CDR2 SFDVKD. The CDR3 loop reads CATSDSRDRGSYTF. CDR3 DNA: TGTGCCACCAGTGATAGCCGGGACAGGGGCAGCTACACCTTC.

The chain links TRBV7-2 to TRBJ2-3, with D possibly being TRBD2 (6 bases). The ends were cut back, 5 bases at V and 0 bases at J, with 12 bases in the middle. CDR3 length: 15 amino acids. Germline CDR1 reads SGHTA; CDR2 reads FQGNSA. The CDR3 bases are TGTGCCAGCAGCCCTCCTAGCGCCAGCACAGATACGCAGTATTTT. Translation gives CASSPPSASTDTQYF.

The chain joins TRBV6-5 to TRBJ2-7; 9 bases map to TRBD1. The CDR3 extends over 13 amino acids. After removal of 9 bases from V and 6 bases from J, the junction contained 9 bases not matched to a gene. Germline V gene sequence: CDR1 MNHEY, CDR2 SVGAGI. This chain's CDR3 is CASRRDRVGEQYF. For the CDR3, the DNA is TGTGCCAGTAGACGGGACAGGGTGGGCGAGCAGTACTTC.

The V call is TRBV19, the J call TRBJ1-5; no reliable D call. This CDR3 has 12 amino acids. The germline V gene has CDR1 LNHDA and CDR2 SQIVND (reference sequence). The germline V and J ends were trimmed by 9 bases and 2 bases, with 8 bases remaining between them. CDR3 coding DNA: TGTGCCAGCGAAGCTGGCAATCAGCCCCAGCATTTT. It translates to CASEAGNQPQHF.

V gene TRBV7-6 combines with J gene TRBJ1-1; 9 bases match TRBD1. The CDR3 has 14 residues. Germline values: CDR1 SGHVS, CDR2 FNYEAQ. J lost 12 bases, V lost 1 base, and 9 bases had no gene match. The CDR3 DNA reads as TGTGCCAGCAGCTTAGTGCCGACAGGGGGGGTACCTTTCTTT. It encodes CASSLVPTGGVPFF.

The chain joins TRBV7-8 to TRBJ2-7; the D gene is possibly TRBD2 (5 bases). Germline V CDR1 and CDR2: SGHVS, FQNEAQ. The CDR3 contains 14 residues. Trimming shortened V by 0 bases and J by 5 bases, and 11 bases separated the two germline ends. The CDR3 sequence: CASSLAGAIHEQYF. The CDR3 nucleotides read TGTGCCAGCAGCTTAGCGGGAGCTATCCACGAGCAGTACTTC.

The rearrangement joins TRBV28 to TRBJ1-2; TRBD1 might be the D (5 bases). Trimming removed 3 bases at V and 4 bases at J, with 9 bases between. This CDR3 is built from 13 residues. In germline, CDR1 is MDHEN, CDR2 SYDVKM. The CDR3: CASSFGGSYGYTF. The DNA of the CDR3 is TGTGCCAGCAGTTTCGGGGGATCCTATGGCTACACCTTC.

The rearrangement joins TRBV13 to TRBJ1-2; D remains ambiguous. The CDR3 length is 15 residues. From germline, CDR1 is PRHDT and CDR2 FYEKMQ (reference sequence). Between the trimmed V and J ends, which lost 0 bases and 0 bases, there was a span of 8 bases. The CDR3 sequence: CASSLGGGANYGYTF. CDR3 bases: TGTGCCAGCAGCTTAGGTGGCGGGGCTAACTATGGCTACACCTTC.

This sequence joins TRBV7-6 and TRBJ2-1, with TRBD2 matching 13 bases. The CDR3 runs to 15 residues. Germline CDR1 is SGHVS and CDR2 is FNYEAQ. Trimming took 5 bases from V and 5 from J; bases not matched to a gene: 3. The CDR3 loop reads CASSPGLAGDNEQFF. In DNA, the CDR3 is TGTGCCAGCAGCCCAGGACTAGCGGGGGACAATGAGCAGTTCTTC.

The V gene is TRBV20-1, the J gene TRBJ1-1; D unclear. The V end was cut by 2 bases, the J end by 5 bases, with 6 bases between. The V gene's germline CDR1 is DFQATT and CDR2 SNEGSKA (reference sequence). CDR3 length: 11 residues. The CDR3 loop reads CSARMSTEAFF. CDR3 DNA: TGCAGTGCTAGAATGTCTACTGAAGCTTTCTTT.

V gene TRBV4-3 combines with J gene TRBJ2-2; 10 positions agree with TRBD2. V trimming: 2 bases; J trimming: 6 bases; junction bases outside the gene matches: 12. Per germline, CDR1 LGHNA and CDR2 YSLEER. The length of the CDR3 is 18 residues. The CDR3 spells CASSQLLPGLATPGELFF. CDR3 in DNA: TGCGCCAGCAGCCAACTACTTCCGGGACTAGCGACTCCCGGGGAGCTGTTTTTT.